This T cell receptor beta chain stems from a study of blood T cell repertoires in COVID-19. Study in general: Whether acute or convalescent, the COVID-19 samples came from the United States, Italy and Spain. PBMCs, B-cell-depleted T cells, or T cells provided the cDNA or gDNA that made up the material.

The authors' processing: The authors estimated nucleated cell counts from reference gene primer amplification. Profiling relied on immunoSEQ multiplex PCR, and the TCRdb table lists in-frame clones only, not all of them. That table supplies the V and J calls and clone size; D and trimming were determined from the DNA. The sample lists 150,000 to 200,000 clones; 70% to 90% were seen once. Germline V gene lookup returns CDR1 ENHRY and CDR2 SYGVKD. After removal of 3 bases from V and 3 bases from J, the junction contained 14 bases not matched to a gene. The CDR3 runs to 18 residues. This sequence joins TRBV10-3 and TRBJ1-5; 7 bases map to TRBD1. The receptor's source is a woman in her 70s with acute or convalescent COVID-19. The source material was peripheral blood. CDR3 DNA: TGTGCCATCAGTGATATCGACAGGGCCCAGTCAACCAATCAGCCCCAGCATTTT. Translation: CAISDIDRAQSTNQPQHF.